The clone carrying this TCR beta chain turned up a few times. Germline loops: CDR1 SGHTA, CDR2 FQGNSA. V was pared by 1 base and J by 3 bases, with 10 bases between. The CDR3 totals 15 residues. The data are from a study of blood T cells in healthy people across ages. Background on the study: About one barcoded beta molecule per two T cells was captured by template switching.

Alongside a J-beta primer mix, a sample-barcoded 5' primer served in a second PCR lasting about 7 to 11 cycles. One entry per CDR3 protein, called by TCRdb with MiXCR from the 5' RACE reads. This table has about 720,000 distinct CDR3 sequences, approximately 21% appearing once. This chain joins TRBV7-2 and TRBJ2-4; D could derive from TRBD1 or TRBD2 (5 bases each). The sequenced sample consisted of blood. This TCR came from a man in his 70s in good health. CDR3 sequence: CASSLGGGVKNIQYF. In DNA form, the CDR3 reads TGTGCCAGCAGCTTAGGTGGGGGAGTCAAAAACATTCAGTACTTC.